The 24 T cell receptor beta chains below all came from one sample that was sequenced in a study of beta chain features in type 1 diabetes. Reverse transcription of all isolated RNA meant that expressed TCRB transcripts were sequenced. Sequencing used immunoSEQ multiplex PCR; TCRdb keeps in-frame clones, though not all of them. Of about 900,000 clones in the sample, under 20% were seen once. The specimen sequenced was naive CD4+ T cells from blood. The receptor source for this set is a woman aged 18 to 35 in good health.

This clone was picked up one time. V and J are TRBV5-8 and TRBJ2-4; D is unclear. The CDR3 is 11 amino acids. Germline V gives CDR1 SGHTS, CDR2 YDEGEE. V was trimmed by 0 bases and J by 8 bases, leaving 3 bases between them. The CDR3 DNA sequence: TGTGCCAGCAGCTTGGTATACATTCAGTACTTC. This translates into CASSLVYIQYF.

The chain links TRBV25-1 to TRBJ1-4, with D possibly TRBD1 on 5 matching bases. Trimming took off 1 base at V and 8 bases at J, with 11 bases between the two ends. The CDR3 covers 14 residues. Germline values: CDR1 MGHDK, CDR2 SYGVNS. CDR3 residues: CASSEFGTGEKLFF. In DNA, the CDR3 is TGTGCCAGCAGTGAATTCGGGACTGGAGAAAAACTGTTTTTT.

This chain connects TRBV5-1 to TRBJ2-1, with 8 bases identical to TRBD1. The J segment lost 14 bases and the V segment lost 0 bases, leaving 13 bases of the junction unmatched. This CDR3 spans 15 amino acids. In germline, CDR1 is SGHRS, CDR2 YFSETQ. CDR3 residues: CASSLVGMTGAGEFF. CDR3 nucleotides: TGCGCCAGCAGCTTGGTGGGGATGACAGGGGCCGGGGAGTTCTTC.

The V call is TRBV29-1, the J call TRBJ1-4; D ambiguous. CDR1 is SQVTM, CDR2 ANQGSEA, per germline. This CDR3 comprises 11 residues. Deletions cut 2 bases from V and 8 bases from J, with 6 bases between. The CDR3 here is CSVEKEEKLFF. DNA for the CDR3: TGCAGCGTTGAAAAGGAGGAAAAACTGTTTTTT.

With regard to this clone: The same CDR3 is also encoded by other DNA sequences in this sample. The V and J genes are TRBV7-2 and TRBJ1-1; no reliable D call. The CDR3 is 14 amino acids. V was trimmed by 1 base and J by 1 base, leaving 7 bases between them. CDR1 SGHTA and CDR2 FQGNSA come from the germline V gene. The CDR3 is CASSLGRGNTEAFF. The CDR3 DNA follows: TGTGCCAGCAGCTTAGGGCGGGGGAACACTGAAGCTTTCTTT.

The CDR3 sequence: CASSPQGRPEAFF. The CDR3 nucleotides are TGTGCCAGTAGTCCCCAGGGTCGCCCTGAAGCTTTCTTT. This chain connects TRBV19 to TRBJ1-1, with TRBD1 as a possible D gene (5 bases). Germline V gene data show CDR1 as LNHDA and CDR2 as SQIVND (reference sequence). The CDR3 contains 13 residues. The V gene lost 5 bases and the J gene lost 6 bases, with 13 bases spanning the gap.

CDR3 coding DNA: TGCGCCAGCAGCTTAACGACTAGCACAGATACGCAGTATTTT. Translated, it gives CASSLTTSTDTQYF. The chain couples TRBV5-1 to TRBJ2-3; D is unclear. Trimming removed 2 bases at V and 0 bases at J, with 7 bases between. Germline CDR1 SGHRS, CDR2 YFSETQ. This CDR3 contains 14 residues.

Comments on this clone: The sample has other DNA sequences that encode this CDR3 too. The chain is built from TRBV5-1 and TRBJ2-7; D remains unclear. This CDR3 contains 13 residues. Trimming pared 1 base from V and 2 bases from J, leaving 7 bases between. Germline CDR1 and CDR2: SGHRS and YFSETQ. CDR3 sequence: CASSLSLTYEQYF. The CDR3 DNA follows: TGCGCCAGCAGCTTGTCGCTTACCTACGAGCAGTACTTC.

The chain links TRBV5-8 to TRBJ2-7; TRBD1 is a possible D gene (5 bases). The CDR3 runs 14 residues. Trimming pared 4 bases from V and 2 bases from J, leaving 13 bases between. CDR1 and CDR2 from the germline V gene are SGHTS and YDEGEE. The CDR3 coding sequence is TGTGCCAGCAGCCCAAGACAGAAACCCTACGAGCAGTACTTC. Amino acids: CASSPRQKPYEQYF.

This chain joins TRBV11-2 and TRBJ1-2, with 11 bases aligning to TRBD1. This CDR3 region has 15 residues. Germline-derived CDR1 and CDR2 are SGHAT and FQNNGV. Trimming removed 6 bases from V and 8 bases from J; junction bases left unmatched: 11. The CDR3 sequence: CASRPAGTGGYGYTF. The CDR3 DNA sequence: TGTGCCAGCAGACCCGCCGGGACAGGGGGGTACGGCTACACCTTC.

V usage is TRBV6-5 and J usage is TRBJ2-7; D perhaps matches TRBD2 (6 bases). CDR3 length: 11 residues. Germline CDR1 MNHEY, CDR2 SVGAGI. Deletions cut 11 bases from V and 1 base from J, with 9 bases between. The CDR3 sequence: CAAGGSYEQYF. The DNA for the CDR3 is TGTGCCGCCGGGGGATCCTACGAGCAGTACTTC.

This clone was seen only a few times. The chain combines TRBV6-5 with TRBJ1-1, with TRBD1 identical over 8 bases. This CDR3 is built from 13 residues. CDR1 MNHEY and CDR2 SVGAGI come from the germline V gene. Trimming removed 10 bases from V and 2 bases from J; junction bases left unmatched: 6. CDR3 DNA sequence: TGTGCCACAGTCGGGACAGGCAACACTGAAGCTTTCTTT. Residues: CATVGTGNTEAFF.

This clone was counted only a few times. At the DNA level, this CDR3 is encoded by other sequences in the same sample as well. The chain uses TRBV5-1 and TRBJ2-1; D remains unclear. The V end was cut by 0 bases, the J end by 2 bases, with 3 bases between. The CDR3 covers 13 residues. Germline lookup yields CDR1 SGHRS and CDR2 YFSETQ. The CDR3 bases are TGCGCCAGCAGCTTGGATCCCTACAATGAGCAGTTCTTC. This gives the protein CASSLDPYNEQFF.

This clone appeared a few times. This chain links TRBV4-3 with TRBJ2-3; possible D gene TRBD2, 5 bases. Germline V lookup: CDR1 LGHNA, CDR2 YSLEER. The CDR3 sequence is 15 residues long. Trimming stripped 0 bases from V and 4 bases from J, with 11 bases between. CDR3 protein: CASSQDQLRADTQYF. The CDR3 DNA sequence: TGCGCCAGCAGCCAAGATCAACTGCGGGCAGATACGCAGTATTTT.

The chain employs TRBV6-6 and TRBJ2-5; D is unclear. CDR1 is MNHNY and CDR2 is SVGAGI in the germline V gene (reference sequence). The CDR3 length is 14 residues. V was trimmed by 2 bases and J by 2 bases, leaving 9 bases between them. As DNA, the CDR3 is TGTGCCAGCAGTTACAATCAGAATCAAGAGACCCAGTACTTC. This codes for CASSYNQNQETQYF.

This clone has only a few counts. The rearrangement uses TRBV14 and TRBJ1-3; 11 positions match TRBD1. The CDR3 spans 17 residues. The V gene's germline CDR1 is SGHDN and CDR2 FVKESK. The V and J ends lost 2 bases and 1 base, in that order; junction bases with no gene match: 4. The CDR3 nucleotides read TGTGCCAGCAGCCAATACCGGGACAGGGGGTCTGGAAACACCATATATTTT. Translation: CASSQYRDRGSGNTIYF.

This clone occurred a few times. The rearrangement joins TRBV18 to TRBJ1-4, with D hard to call. The germline gives CDR1 KGHSH, CDR2 LQKENI. This CDR3 contains 13 residues. V lost 3 bases, J lost 7 bases, and 9 bases lay in between. The CDR3 loop reads CASSPGESEKLFF. For the CDR3, the DNA is TGTGCCAGCTCACCTGGGGAGTCTGAAAAACTGTTTTTT.

Of note for this clone: This sample includes further DNA sequences coding for the same CDR3. The chain has TRBV5-1 and TRBJ2-7, with 8 nucleotides matching TRBD1. From germline, CDR1 is SGHRS and CDR2 YFSETQ. V lost 0 bases and J lost 3; bases outside the gene matches: 2. This CDR3 spans 14 amino acids. The DNA for the CDR3 is TGCGCCAGCAGCTTGGCCGGGACAGGCTACGAGCAGTACTTC. Protein product: CASSLAGTGYEQYF.

This clone was counted between two and nine times. This chain uses TRBV15 with TRBJ2-4; TRBD1 matches 8 bases. This CDR3 region has 13 residues. Germline CDR1 LNHNV, CDR2 YYDKDF (reference sequence). Trimming took 6 bases from V and 7 from J; bases not matched to a gene: 5. CDR3 residues: CATSQDRANIQYF. The CDR3, as DNA: TGTGCCACCAGTCAGGACAGGGCGAACATTCAGTACTTC.

This clone was recorded at least ten times. This same CDR3 is encoded by further DNA sequences in the sample. The chain links TRBV10-3 to TRBJ2-1, with no clear D. The length of the CDR3 is 11 residues. Germline loops: CDR1 ENHRY, CDR2 SYGVKD. Trimming took 2 bases from V and 7 from J, leaving 3 bases between them. The CDR3 region is CAISEANEQFF. The CDR3 nucleotides read TGTGCCATCAGTGAGGCAAATGAGCAGTTCTTC.

The chain links TRBV30 to TRBJ1-1, with 8 nucleotides matching TRBD1. Germline V gene lookup returns CDR1 GTSNPN and CDR2 SVGIG (reference sequence). The CDR3 covers 18 residues. V lost 0 bases to trimming and J lost 4 bases; unmatched junction nucleotides: 16. The DNA for the CDR3 is TGTGCCTGGAGTGTAATTCTAAGGACAGGGCTTCTGGTCACTGAAGCTTTCTTT. Translation gives CAWSVILRTGLLVTEAFF.

This clone has more than one count but fewer than ten. The rearrangement links TRBV25-1 to TRBJ1-3; D perhaps matches TRBD1 (6 bases). The CDR3 is 16 residues long. Between the trimmed V and J ends, which lost 4 bases and 2 bases, there was a span of 15 bases. CDR1 and CDR2 from the germline V gene are MGHDK and SYGVNS. The CDR3: CASSGTWGAAGNTIYF. As DNA, the CDR3 is TGTGCCAGCAGTGGCACATGGGGGGCCGCTGGAAACACCATATATTTT.

The chain links TRBV7-6 to TRBJ1-4; 7 bases fit TRBD1. The V gene end was trimmed by 5 bases and the J gene end by 4 bases; junction bases not matched to a gene: 10. CDR1 and CDR2 from the germline V gene are SGHVS and FNYEAQ. This CDR3 has 16 residues. The CDR3 here is CASSLGRQGGNEKLFF. As DNA, the CDR3 is TGTGCCAGCAGCCTGGGACGACAGGGCGGTAATGAAAAACTGTTTTTT.

The chain uses TRBV27 and TRBJ2-1; 8 bases fit TRBD2. CDR3 length equals 14 residues. V shed 8 bases, J shed 9 bases, and the junction held 12 bases outside the gene matches. Germline loops: CDR1 MNHEY, CDR2 SMNVEV (reference sequence). The CDR3 DNA follows: TGTGCCAGCTCCGGCAGGACCACTAGCGGTGAGCAGTTCTTC. Translation: CASSGRTTSGEQFF.